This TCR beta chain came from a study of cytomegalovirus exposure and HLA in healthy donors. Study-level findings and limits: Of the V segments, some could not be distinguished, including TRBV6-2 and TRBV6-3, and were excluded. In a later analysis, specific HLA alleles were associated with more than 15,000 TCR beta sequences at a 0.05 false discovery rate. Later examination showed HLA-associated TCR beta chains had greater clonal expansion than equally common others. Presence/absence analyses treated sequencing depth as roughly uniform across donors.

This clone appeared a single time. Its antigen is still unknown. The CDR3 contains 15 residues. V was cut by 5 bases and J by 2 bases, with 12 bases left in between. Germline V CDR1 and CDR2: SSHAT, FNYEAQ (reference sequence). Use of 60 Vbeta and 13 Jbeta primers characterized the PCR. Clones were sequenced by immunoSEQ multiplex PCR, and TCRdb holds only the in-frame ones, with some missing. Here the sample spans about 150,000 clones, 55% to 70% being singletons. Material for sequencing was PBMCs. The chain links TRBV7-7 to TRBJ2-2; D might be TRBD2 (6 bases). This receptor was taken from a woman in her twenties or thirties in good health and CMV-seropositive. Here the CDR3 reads CASSVGLLNTGELFF. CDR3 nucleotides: TGTGCCAGCAGCGTGGGACTCTTAAACACCGGGGAGCTGTTTTTT.